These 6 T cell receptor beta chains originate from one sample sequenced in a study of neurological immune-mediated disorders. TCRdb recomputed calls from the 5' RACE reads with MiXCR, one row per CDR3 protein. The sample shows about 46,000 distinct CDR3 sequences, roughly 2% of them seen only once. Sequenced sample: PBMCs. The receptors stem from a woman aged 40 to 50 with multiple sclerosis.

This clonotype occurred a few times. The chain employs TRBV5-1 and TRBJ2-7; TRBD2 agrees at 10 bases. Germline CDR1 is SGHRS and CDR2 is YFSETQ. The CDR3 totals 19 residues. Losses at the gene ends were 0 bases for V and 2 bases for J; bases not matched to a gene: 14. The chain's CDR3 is CASSLVPSGGPLQAYEQYF. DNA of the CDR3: TGCGCCAGCAGCTTGGTCCCTAGCGGGGGCCCTCTCCAGGCCTACGAGCAGTACTTC.

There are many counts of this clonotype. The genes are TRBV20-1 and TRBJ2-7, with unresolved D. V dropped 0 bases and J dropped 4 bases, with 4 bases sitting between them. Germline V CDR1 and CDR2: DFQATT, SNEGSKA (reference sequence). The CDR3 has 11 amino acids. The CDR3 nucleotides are TGCAGTGCTAGAGATGAGTACGAGCAGTACTTC. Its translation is CSARDEYEQYF.

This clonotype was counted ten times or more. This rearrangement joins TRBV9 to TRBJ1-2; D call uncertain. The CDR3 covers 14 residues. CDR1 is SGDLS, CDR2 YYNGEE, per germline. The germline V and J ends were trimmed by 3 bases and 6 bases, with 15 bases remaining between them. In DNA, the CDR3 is TGTGCCAGCAGCGCCCGATGGACGGGCCATGGCTACACCTTC. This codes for CASSARWTGHGYTF. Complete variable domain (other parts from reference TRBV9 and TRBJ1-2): DSGVTQTPKHLITATGQRVTLRCSPRSGDLSVYWYQQSLDQGLQFLIQYYNGEERAKGNILERFSAQQFPDLHSELNLSSLELGDSALYFCASSARWTGHGYTFGSGTRLTVV.

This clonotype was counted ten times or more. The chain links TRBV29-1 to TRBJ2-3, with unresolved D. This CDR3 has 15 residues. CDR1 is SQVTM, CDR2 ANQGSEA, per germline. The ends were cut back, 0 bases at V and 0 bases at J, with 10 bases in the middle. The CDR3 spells CSVEDPRASTDTQYF. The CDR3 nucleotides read TGCAGCGTTGAAGATCCCCGGGCTAGCACAGATACGCAGTATTTT.

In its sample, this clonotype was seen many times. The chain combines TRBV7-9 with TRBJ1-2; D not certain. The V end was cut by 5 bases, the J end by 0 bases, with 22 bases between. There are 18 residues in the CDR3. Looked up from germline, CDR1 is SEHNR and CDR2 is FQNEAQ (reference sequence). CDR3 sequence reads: CASSRLMERPLSNYGYTF. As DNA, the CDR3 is TGTGCCAGCAGCCGTCTAATGGAGAGGCCCCTTTCTAACTATGGCTACACCTTC. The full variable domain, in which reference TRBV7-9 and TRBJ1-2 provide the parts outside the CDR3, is DTGVSQNPRHKITKRGQNVTFRCDPISEHNRLYWYRQTLGQGPEFLTYFQNEAQLEKSRLLSDRFSAERPKGSFSTLEIQRTEQGDSAMYLCASSRLMERPLSNYGYTFGSGTRLTVV.

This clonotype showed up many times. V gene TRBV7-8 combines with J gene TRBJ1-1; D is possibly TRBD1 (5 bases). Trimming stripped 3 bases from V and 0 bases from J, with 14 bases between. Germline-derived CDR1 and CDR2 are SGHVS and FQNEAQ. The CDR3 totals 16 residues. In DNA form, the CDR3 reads TGTGCCAGCAGCTTTGGACTAAGGGACTTGAACACTGAAGCTTTCTTT. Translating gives CASSFGLRDLNTEAFF. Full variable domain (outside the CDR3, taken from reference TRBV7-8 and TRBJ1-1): GAGVSQSPRYKVAKRGQDVALRCDPISGHVSLFWYQQALGQGPEFLTYFQNEAQLDKSGLPSDRFFAERPEGSVSTLKIQRTQQEDSAVYLCASSFGLRDLNTEAFFGQGTRLTVV.